This T cell receptor (beta chain) is from a study of cytomegalovirus exposure and HLA in healthy donors. As regards this clone: The antigen is unknown.

V lost 2 bases and J lost 6, with 15 bases in between. CDR1 and CDR2 from the germline V gene are SGHNT and YYREEE (reference sequence). This CDR3 spans 15 amino acids. Study outcomes and limitations: In vitro testing confirmed a few CMV-associated chains as specific for CMV antigens. Upon later analysis, TCR association rates were observed to vary by HLA locus, being highest for DRB1 and lowest for HLA-C. Exclusion applied to some V segments, including TRBV6-2 and TRBV6-3, as they were indistinguishable.

The PCR employed 60 Vbeta primers together with 13 Jbeta primers. Assay used: immunoSEQ multiplex PCR; TCRdb lists only in-frame clones, some missing. The listing records tens of thousands of clones. The chain joins TRBV5-4 to TRBJ2-1; D might be TRBD1 (5 bases). Sample: PBMCs. This receptor was identified in a man in his forties in good health and CMV-seronegative. The CDR3 reads CASSLGLRVRNEQFF. CDR3 coding DNA: TGTGCCAGCAGCTTAGGCCTCAGGGTGCGCAATGAGCAGTTCTTC. Using reference TRBV5-4 and TRBJ2-1 for the parts outside the CDR3, the full variable domain is ETGVTQSPTHLIKTRGQQVTLRCSSQSGHNTVSWYQQALGQGPQFIFQYYREEENGRGNFPPRFSGLQFPNYSSELNVNALELDDSALYLCASSLGLRVRNEQFFGPGTRLTVL.